The next 27 T cell receptor beta chains were all read from a single sample in a study of T-cell memory formation after mild COVID-19. TCRdb recomputed calls from the 5' RACE reads with MiXCR, one row per CDR3 protein. The sample includes 350,000 or so distinct CDR3 sequences, around 20% of them seen just once. Sequenced sample: PBMCs or a T cell subset sorted from them (not recorded which). The receptors derive from a young man who had mild COVID-19 (a few samples of this study predate the infection). Cell type and time point are not known.

The chain has TRBV5-6 and TRBJ1-2; D is possibly TRBD1 (5 bases). Germline V CDR1 and CDR2: SGHDT, YYEEEE. The length of the CDR3 is 16 residues. The ends were cut back, 3 bases at V and 1 base at J, with 16 bases in the middle. As DNA, the CDR3 is TGTGCCAGCAGCTACGGGGCTGCTTCGTATAACTATGGCTACACCTTC. As protein: CASSYGAASYNYGYTF.

This rearrangement joins TRBV15 to TRBJ1-2, with 7 bases aligning to TRBD1. Germline CDR1 is LNHNV and CDR2 is YYDKDF (reference sequence). CDR3 length: 15 residues. V trimming: 2 bases; J trimming: 2 bases; junction bases outside the gene matches: 5. In nucleotides, the CDR3 is TGTGCCACCAGCAGAACAGGGACAGTCAACTATGGCTACACCTTC. Residues: CATSRTGTVNYGYTF.

The rearrangement uses TRBV9 and TRBJ2-5, with D tentatively TRBD1 or TRBD2 (5 bases each). The V gene lost 1 base and the J gene lost 3 bases, with 7 bases spanning the gap. The CDR3 has 13 residues. Germline lookup yields CDR1 SGDLS and CDR2 YYNGEE. CDR3 residues: CASSVRDEETQYF. As DNA, the CDR3 is TGTGCCAGCAGCGTAAGGGACGAAGAGACCCAGTACTTC.

This clonotype was seen many times. The gene calls are TRBV3-1 and TRBJ2-7; 13 nucleotides agree with TRBD2. The V gene's germline CDR1 is LGHDT and CDR2 YNNKEL (reference sequence). Losses at the gene ends were 2 bases for V and 2 bases for J; bases not matched to a gene: 0. The CDR3 is 15 amino acids. For the CDR3, the DNA is TGTGCCAGCAGCCAAACTAGCGGGGGGGCCTACGAGCAGTACTTC. Protein: CASSQTSGGAYEQYF.

The chain uses TRBV13 and TRBJ2-7; D is unresolved. The V and J ends lost 0 bases and 4 bases respectively, with 7 bases between them. Per the germline V gene, CDR1 is PRHDT and CDR2 is FYEKMQ (reference sequence). This CDR3 is built from 13 residues. The CDR3 nucleotides read TGTGCCAGCAGCTTAGGGCCCCTATACGAGCAGTACTTC. As protein: CASSLGPLYEQYF.

This clonotype was counted only a few times. V is TRBV29-1 and J is TRBJ2-4; TRBD1 might be the D (6 bases). This CDR3 region has 13 residues. Deletions cut 4 bases from V and 6 bases from J, with 13 bases between. The germline gives CDR1 SQVTM, CDR2 ANQGSEA. CDR3: CSVGLQGLNIQYF. As DNA, the CDR3 is TGCAGCGTTGGCCTCCAGGGGTTAAACATTCAGTACTTC.

V is TRBV2 and J is TRBJ2-7, with 9 bases matching TRBD1. The V gene's germline CDR1 is SNHLY and CDR2 FYNNEI. V lost 6 bases and J lost 6; bases outside the gene matches: 6. The CDR3 has 13 residues. Here the CDR3 reads CASRPGQGSEQYV. The CDR3 bases are TGTGCCAGCAGGCCGGGACAGGGAAGCGAGCAGTACGTC.

This clonotype is a singleton in its sample. The rearrangement links TRBV15 to TRBJ2-3; D is perhaps TRBD1 or TRBD2 (5 bases each). The CDR3 loop spans 20 amino acids. Germline assignment: CDR1 LNHNV and CDR2 YYDKDF (reference sequence). V lost 0 bases to trimming and J lost 4 bases, with 26 bases between them. The chain's CDR3 is CATSRDLRRLVGESADTQYF. CDR3 in DNA: TGTGCCACCAGCAGAGATCTCCGCCGCCTCGTGGGGGAGAGCGCAGATACGCAGTATTTT.

The chain combines TRBV6-2 or TRBV6-3 with TRBJ1-5; D is unresolved. V lost 6 bases to trimming and J lost 4 bases, with 10 bases between them. The CDR3 runs to 13 residues. The germline V gene has CDR1 MNHEY and CDR2 SVGEGT. The CDR3 sequence: CASSRYLNQPQHF. As DNA, the CDR3 is TGTGCCAGCAGCCGCTATTTAAATCAGCCCCAGCATTTT.

Only a few counts were recorded for this clonotype. The chain recombines TRBV7-2 with TRBJ2-2; 8 nucleotides line up with TRBD1. Germline values: CDR1 SGHTA, CDR2 FQGNSA. Losses at the gene ends were 5 bases for V and 7 bases for J; bases not matched to a gene: 9. This CDR3 spans 15 amino acids. The CDR3 DNA reads TGTGCCAGCAGCCGCCCCCGGACAGGGTTCGGGGAGCTGTTTTTT. As protein: CASSRPRTGFGELFF.

The V and J genes are TRBV4-1 and TRBJ1-2; TRBD1 aligns across 11 bases. There are 14 residues in the CDR3. Germline values: CDR1 MGHRA, CDR2 YSYEKL. The junction had 6 bases not matched to a gene; V was cut back by 4 bases and J by 8 bases. CDR3 residues: CASSLLDRGRGYTF. The CDR3 nucleotides read TGCGCCAGCAGCCTCCTGGACAGGGGGCGCGGCTACACCTTC.

This chain joins TRBV21-1 and TRBJ2-7; TRBD1, the table's D call, was not compared with the DNA. TRBV21-1 is a pseudogene. The CDR3 loop spans 15 amino acids. CDR3 nucleotide sequence: TGTGCCAGCAGCAGGTCCAGGGGTGAGGGCTACGAGCAGTACTTC. It translates to CASSRSRGEGYEQYF.

The rearrangement joins TRBV2 to TRBJ2-7, with D perhaps matching TRBD2 (5 bases). The CDR3 runs 11 residues. In germline, CDR1 is SNHLY, CDR2 FYNNEI. Trimming took 8 bases from V and 9 from J, leaving 14 bases between them. The CDR3 DNA reads TGTGCCAGCTCTACTAGGAGGTGGCAGTACTTC. It yields the protein CASSTRRWQYF. Full variable domain (remainder filled in from reference TRBV2 and TRBJ2-7): EPEVTQTPSHQVTQMGQEVILRCVPISNHLYFYWYRQILGQKVEFLVSFYNNEISEKSEIFDDQFSVERPDGSNFTLKIRSTKLEDSAMYFCASSTRRWQYFGPGTRLTVT.

This clonotype has a handful of counts. This sequence joins TRBV6-5 and TRBJ2-3; D ambiguous. This CDR3 is built from 15 residues. V lost 6 bases to trimming and J lost 0 bases, with 13 bases between them. From germline, CDR1 is MNHEY and CDR2 SVGAGI. CDR3 sequence reads: CASSPKAVSTDTQYF. The CDR3 DNA sequence: TGTGCCAGCAGCCCCAAAGCCGTAAGCACAGATACGCAGTATTTT.

This clonotype was detected a few times. The V and J genes are TRBV5-5 and TRBJ2-3; possible D gene TRBD1, 6 bases. The CDR3 has 16 residues. The V end lost 4 bases, the J end lost 1 base, and 16 bases lay between the germline ends. Germline CDR1 SGHKS, CDR2 YYEKEE (reference sequence). CDR3 in DNA: TGTGCCAGCAGCCGGACAGTTCAGATAGGCACAGATACGCAGTATTTT. Residues: CASSRTVQIGTDTQYF.

This clonotype has a handful of counts. The chain carries TRBV27 and TRBJ2-7; D might be TRBD2 (6 bases). The length of the CDR3 is 15 residues. V was trimmed by 0 bases and J by 5 bases, leaving 14 bases between them. Germline V lookup: CDR1 MNHEY, CDR2 SMNVEV (reference sequence). Here the CDR3 reads CASSLSSPGSHEQYV. In DNA, the CDR3 is TGTGCCAGCAGTTTATCCTCCCCCGGGAGCCACGAGCAGTACGTC.

The chain links TRBV5-1 to TRBJ2-2; possible D gene TRBD1, 6 bases. Germline lookup yields CDR1 SGHRS and CDR2 YFSETQ. Trimming left V 4 bases short and J 4 bases short, with 11 bases between. This CDR3 contains 14 residues. CDR3 in amino acids: CASSPDSTTGELFF. As DNA, the CDR3 is TGCGCCAGCAGCCCGGACAGTACCACCGGGGAGCTGTTTTTT.

Only a few counts were recorded for this clonotype. V usage is TRBV25-1 and J usage is TRBJ1-5, with TRBD1 identical over 7 bases. The ends lost 3 bases at V and 4 bases at J; junction bases unmatched: 6. The germline CDR1 and CDR2 sequences are MGHDK and SYGVNS. CDR3 length: 15 residues. The CDR3 region has the DNA TGTGCCAGCAGTGATTCCGGGACAGTGAATCAGCCCCAGCATTTT. Translated: CASSDSGTVNQPQHF.

This clonotype has only a few counts. The chain uses TRBV12-3 or TRBV12-4 and TRBJ1-2; no reliable D call. The CDR3 is 13 residues long. V was trimmed by 6 bases and J by 4 bases, leaving 12 bases between them. The CDR3 sequence is CASSRNGFYGYTF. In DNA form, the CDR3 reads TGTGCCAGCAGCCGTAACGGGTTCTATGGCTACACCTTC.

The chain couples TRBV20-1 to TRBJ1-2; no firm D call. Germline assignment: CDR1 DFQATT and CDR2 SNEGSKA (reference sequence). V was pared by 6 bases and J by 2 bases, with 13 bases between. There are 13 residues in the CDR3. The CDR3 DNA sequence: TGCAGTGCCACTACAGCCCTCAACTATGGCTACACCTTC. It specifies CSATTALNYGYTF.

This clonotype was detected only a few times. The V call is TRBV7-2, the J call TRBJ2-3, with 13 bases that match TRBD2. The CDR3 loop spans 16 amino acids. With 5 bases clipped from V and 3 bases from J, the junction kept 5 bases outside the gene matches. The V gene's germline CDR1 is SGHTA and CDR2 FQGNSA. The CDR3 region is CASSATSGGVTDTQYF. The CDR3 DNA reads TGTGCCAGCAGCGCTACTAGCGGGGGGGTGACAGATACGCAGTATTTT. The whole variable domain, filled in from reference TRBV7-2 and TRBJ2-3, reads GAGVSQSPSNKVTEKGKDVELRCDPISGHTALYWYRQSLGQGLEFLIYFQGNSAPDKSGLPSDRFSAERTGGSVSTLTIQRTQQEDSAVYLCASSATSGGVTDTQYFGPGTRLTVL.

The chain combines TRBV12-3 or TRBV12-4 with TRBJ1-2; 7 positions agree with TRBD1. This CDR3 has 14 residues. V lost 3 bases and J lost 4; bases outside the gene matches: 5. In DNA form, the CDR3 reads TGTGCCAGCAGTTTGACCCAGGGGGGCTATGGCTACACCTTC. Translation: CASSLTQGGYGYTF.

Only a few counts were recorded for this clonotype. The genes are TRBV5-6 and TRBJ1-6; D gene ambiguous. Per the germline V gene, CDR1 is SGHDT and CDR2 is YYEEEE. This CDR3 has 15 amino acids. The V gene lost 1 base and the J gene lost 8 bases, with 13 bases spanning the gap. In DNA form, the CDR3 reads TGTGCCAGCAGCTTGTCTGGCGGAGGAGATTCACCCCTCCACTTT. Amino acid sequence: CASSLSGGGDSPLHF.

This clonotype has just a few counts. CDR3 sequence reads: CASSQGQGWANTEAFF. DNA for the CDR3: TGCGCCAGCAGCCAGGGACAGGGGTGGGCGAACACTGAAGCTTTCTTT. This rearrangement joins TRBV5-1 to TRBJ1-1; 10 bases agree with TRBD1. J lost 1 base, V lost 4 bases, and 7 bases had no gene match. The CDR3 is made up of 16 amino acids. In germline, CDR1 is SGHRS, CDR2 YFSETQ.

The chain is built from TRBV18 and TRBJ1-2; D unresolved. There are 15 residues in the CDR3. Germline loops: CDR1 KGHSH, CDR2 LQKENI. V was trimmed by 5 bases and J by 6 bases, leaving 19 bases between them. In DNA, the CDR3 is TGTGCCAGCTCAGCAGGTGCCGGGTATGTGGATGGCTACACCTTC. It codes for CASSAGAGYVDGYTF.

This clonotype turned up a few times. The chain combines TRBV10-3 with TRBJ2-7, with D maybe TRBD1 (6 bases). Trimming removed 4 bases at V and 3 bases at J, with 10 bases between. Germline loops: CDR1 ENHRY, CDR2 SYGVKD. The CDR3 contains 13 residues. In DNA form, the CDR3 reads TGTGCCATCAGTGCCGGACAGTTCTACGAGCAGTACGTC. The encoded protein is CAISAGQFYEQYV.

The chain carries TRBV6-6 and TRBJ1-5; TRBD1 matches at 7 bases. The CDR3 spans 13 residues. V lost 6 bases, J lost 6 bases, and 5 bases stayed unmatched. CDR1 is MNHNY and CDR2 is SVGAGI in the germline V gene (reference sequence). The CDR3: CASRGTVGQPQHF. Written as DNA, the CDR3 is TGTGCCAGCAGGGGGACAGTTGGTCAGCCCCAGCATTTT.